Below are 18 T cell receptor beta chains sequenced from a single sample in a study of blood T cell repertoires in COVID-19. Repertoires were generated with immunoSEQ multiplex PCR, while TCRdb's copy carries only in-frame clones and drops some. This table has hundreds of thousands of clones, about 88% appearing once. Material for sequencing was PBMCs or T cells enriched from blood (not recorded which). These receptors originate from a woman aged 60-70 years in a cohort exposed to, infected with or recovered from COVID-19 (not recorded which).

This clone appeared a single time. The CDR3 region is CASNRGGGNYEQYF. The CDR3 nucleotides are TGTGCCAGCAACAGGGGAGGAGGAAACTACGAGCAGTACTTC. V gene TRBV28 combines with J gene TRBJ2-7; maybe TRBD1 (7 bases). V was cut by 7 bases and J by 3 bases, with 16 bases left in between. Germline V lookup: CDR1 MDHEN, CDR2 SYDVKM. The CDR3 is 14 residues long.

The chain carries TRBV7-2 and TRBJ2-1; D unresolved. The germline V gene encodes CDR1 SGHTA and CDR2 FQGNSA. V shed 0 bases and J shed 6 bases, with 6 bases lying between them. The CDR3 extends over 13 amino acids. CDR3 DNA sequence: TGTGCCAGCAGCTTAGCGGCCCGCAATGAGCAGTTCTTC. It yields the protein CASSLAARNEQFF.

The chain employs TRBV5-1 and TRBJ2-1; 16 bases align to TRBD2. CDR3 length: 16 residues. Trimming took 3 bases from V and 10 from J; bases not matched to a gene: 7. The germline V gene has CDR1 SGHRS and CDR2 YFSETQ. The CDR3 region has the DNA TGCGCCAGCAGCTCGGGGACTAGCGGGAGGGCCTACGAGCAGTTCTTC. Translating gives CASSSGTSGRAYEQFF.

This chain joins TRBV18 and TRBJ1-4, with D unclear. The CDR3 runs to 15 residues. Trimming shortened V by 0 bases and J by 1 base, and 6 bases separated the two germline ends. The germline CDR1 and CDR2 sequences are KGHSH and LQKENI. CDR3 bases: TGTGCCAGCTCACCACCGAGGCAAACTAATGAAAAACTGTTTTTT. It yields the protein CASSPPRQTNEKLFF. Supplemented by reference TRBV18 and TRBJ1-4, the full variable domain reads NAGVMQNPRHLVRRRGQEARLRCSPMKGHSHVYWYRQLPEEGLKFMVYLQKENIIDESGMPKERFSAEFPKEGPSILRIQQVVRGDSAAYFCASSPPRQTNEKLFFGSGTQLSVL.

This chain joins TRBV27 and TRBJ2-7; TRBD2 is a possible D gene (7 bases). Trimming shortened V by 6 bases and J by 3 bases, and 21 bases separated the two germline ends. From germline, CDR1 is MNHEY and CDR2 SMNVEV (reference sequence). This CDR3 region has 16 residues. CDR3 coding DNA: TGTGCCAGCAGCGCCAACTCTAGAGGGGGGGACTACGAGCAGTACTTC. Residues: CASSANSRGGDYEQYF.

This clone was seen once. The chain is built from TRBV9 and TRBJ1-5, with a tentative D call TRBD1 (5 bases). The CDR3 is 15 amino acids. CDR1 SGDLS and CDR2 YYNGEE come from the germline V gene. V was pared by 3 bases and J by 7 bases, with 17 bases between. The CDR3 here is CASSGGGGPEQPQHF. The CDR3 nucleotides are TGTGCCAGCAGCGGTGGCGGGGGTCCGGAGCAGCCCCAGCATTTT.

The chain has TRBV11-1 and TRBJ2-3; TRBD1 agrees at 9 bases. J lost 2 bases, V lost 7 bases, and 7 bases had no gene match. The CDR3 has 15 residues. Germline CDR1 and CDR2: SGHAT and FQDESV (reference sequence). The DNA for the CDR3 is TGTGCCAGCACCCCAGGGACAGGGTCCACAGATACGCAGTATTTT. It codes for CASTPGTGSTDTQYF.

This clone was observed once. The chain employs TRBV29-1 and TRBJ2-1; the match to TRBD2 covers 10 bases. The CDR3 contains 14 residues. The V gene's germline CDR1 is SQVTM and CDR2 ANQGSEA. V lost 6 bases, J lost 6 bases, and 8 bases stayed unmatched. CDR3 amino acids: CSVRPSGRGNEQFF. The CDR3 DNA reads as TGCAGCGTCCGCCCTAGCGGGAGAGGCAATGAGCAGTTCTTC.

The chain has TRBV30 and TRBJ2-5; TRBD2 agrees at 14 bases. The junction had 9 bases not matched to a gene; V was cut back by 4 bases and J by 5 bases. CDR1 and CDR2 from the germline V gene are GTSNPN and SVGIG (reference sequence). The CDR3 spans 16 residues. The CDR3 sequence: CAWITGTSGSSETQYF. DNA of the CDR3: TGTGCCTGGATCACCGGGACTAGCGGGAGTTCTGAGACCCAGTACTTC.

This chain links TRBV6-6 with TRBJ2-4; 7 nucleotides agree with TRBD2. Germline trimming cut 5 bases from V and 1 base from J; bases unmatched to any gene: 5. From germline, CDR1 is MNHNY and CDR2 SVGAGI (reference sequence). This CDR3 region has 15 residues. The CDR3 loop reads CASSGSGKAKNIQYF. The CDR3 coding sequence is TGTGCCAGCAGTGGCAGCGGGAAGGCCAAAAACATTCAGTACTTC.

For the CDR3, the DNA is TGTGCCAGTTTAGCGGATGTCACAGATACGCAGTATTTT. Amino acids: CASLADVTDTQYF. The chain couples TRBV2 to TRBJ2-3; D possibly corresponds to TRBD2 (6 bases). This CDR3 has 13 residues. Germline V gene data show CDR1 as SNHLY and CDR2 as FYNNEI. The V and J ends lost 9 bases and 2 bases respectively, with 12 bases between them. The full variable domain, its missing parts supplied by reference TRBV2 and TRBJ2-3, is EPEVTQTPSHQVTQMGQEVILRCVPISNHLYFYWYRQILGQKVEFLVSFYNNEISEKSEIFDDQFSVERPDGSNFTLKIRSTKLEDSAMYFCASLADVTDTQYFGPGTRLTVL.

J is TRBJ2-7 and V is TRBV7-9, with TRBD2 matching over 11 bases. The V and J ends lost 7 bases and 1 base, in that order; junction bases with no gene match: 6. The CDR3 runs 15 residues. Germline-derived CDR1 and CDR2 are SEHNR and FQNEAQ (reference sequence). CDR3 sequence: CASTGLAGGSYEQYF. DNA of the CDR3: TGTGCCAGCACCGGGCTAGCGGGAGGTTCCTACGAGCAGTACTTC.

The CDR3 nucleotides are TGTGCCAGCAGCCCCCAGCGGCCCCCAAGCACAGATACGCAGTATTTT. Its translation: CASSPQRPPSTDTQYF. The chain links TRBV9 to TRBJ2-3; D may be TRBD2 (5 bases). CDR3 length: 16 amino acids. Trimming stripped 4 bases from V and 0 bases from J, with 15 bases between. The germline gives CDR1 SGDLS, CDR2 YYNGEE.

The rearrangement links TRBV7-3 to TRBJ2-1, with D perhaps matching TRBD1 (6 bases). Germline CDR1 reads SGHTA; CDR2 reads FQGTGA. V was shortened by 3 bases and J by 8 bases, with 17 bases between the two germline ends. This CDR3 spans 15 amino acids. The CDR3 loop is CASSFLPTGNDEQFF. The DNA for the CDR3 is TGTGCCAGCAGCTTCCTGCCTACAGGGAACGATGAGCAGTTCTTC.

This chain links TRBV5-5 with TRBJ2-7; TRBD2 matches at 8 bases. CDR1 and CDR2 (germline): SGHKS, YYEKEE (reference sequence). Trimming cost V 1 base and J 6 bases; bases outside gene matches: 9. The CDR3 extends over 15 amino acids. In nucleotides, the CDR3 is TGTGCCAGCAGCTTGTCCCTAGCGGGCTACTCCGAGCAGTACTTC. This encodes CASSLSLAGYSEQYF.

Only a few counts were recorded for this clone. The gene calls are TRBV19 and TRBJ1-1, with no clear D. This CDR3 is built from 13 residues. The V end was cut by 3 bases, the J end by 5 bases, with 10 bases between. CDR1 is LNHDA, CDR2 SQIVND, per germline (reference sequence). In nucleotides, the CDR3 is TGTGCCAGTAGTATGAACAGTAGGACTGAAGCTTTCTTT. It specifies CASSMNSRTEAFF.

This chain uses TRBV7-9 with TRBJ1-2, with a possible D match to TRBD1 (5 bases). The CDR3 loop spans 15 amino acids. Germline V CDR1 and CDR2: SEHNR, FQNEAQ (reference sequence). V gave up 0 bases and J gave up 0 bases, with 8 bases separating them. CDR3 nucleotides: TGTGCCAGCAGCTTAGCGGCCAGGGCTAACTATGGCTACACCTTC. Encoded protein: CASSLAARANYGYTF.

The chain recombines TRBV3-1 (or the pseudogene TRBV3-2) with TRBJ2-7, with TRBD1 matching over 10 bases. The trim removed 4 bases at V and 6 bases at J, leaving 3 bases unmatched. The CDR3 runs 13 residues. The germline V gene encodes CDR1 LGHDT and CDR2 YNNKEL (reference sequence). CDR3: CASSLRTGGEQYF. The CDR3 DNA sequence: TGTGCCAGCAGCCTTCGGACAGGGGGCGAGCAGTACTTC.